The 23 T cell receptor beta chains given below trace back to one sample, sequenced in a study of blood T cell repertoires in COVID-19. The protocol was immunoSEQ multiplex PCR, while the TCRdb copy is restricted to in-frame clones and leaves out a portion. The sample records about 150,000 clones, 75% to 90% being singletons. Sequencing was carried out using peripheral blood. Receptor source: a man aged 60 to 69 with active or convalescent COVID-19.

The V and J genes are TRBV5-6 and TRBJ1-4, with no clear D. The ends were cut back, 0 bases at V and 0 bases at J, with 9 bases in the middle. Looked up from germline, CDR1 is SGHDT and CDR2 is YYEEEE. The CDR3 extends over 16 amino acids. CDR3 coding DNA: TGTGCCAGCAGCTTGGGGGCGGGAACAACTAATGAAAAACTGTTTTTT. Its protein product is CASSLGAGTTNEKLFF.

This clone occurred once. The rearrangement links TRBV5-1 to TRBJ1-2, with D unresolved. Germline CDR1 and CDR2: SGHRS and YFSETQ. The CDR3 contains 16 residues. Trimming pared 7 bases from V and 5 bases from J, leaving 24 bases between. The CDR3 loop is CASRRTVAVMGYGYTF. CDR3 coding DNA: TGCGCCAGCCGGCGAACGGTCGCGGTTATGGGTTATGGCTACACCTTC.

This chain connects TRBV9 to TRBJ2-7, with D possibly being TRBD1 (5 bases). Per the germline V gene, CDR1 is SGDLS and CDR2 is YYNGEE. This CDR3 region has 15 residues. The V and J ends lost 0 bases and 7 bases respectively, with 17 bases between them. CDR3: CASSVGGGGLREQYF. In DNA form, the CDR3 reads TGTGCCAGCAGCGTAGGGGGCGGCGGTCTCAGAGAGCAGTACTTC.

The chain links TRBV7-2 to TRBJ2-3, with 12 bases matching TRBD2. Germline V gene lookup returns CDR1 SGHTA and CDR2 FQGNSA. This CDR3 region has 17 residues. Losses at the gene ends were 2 bases for V and 2 bases for J; bases not matched to a gene: 5. Here the CDR3 DNA reads TGTGCCAGCAGCTTACCCCTAGCGGGGGGGCTCACAGATACGCAGTATTTT. It yields the protein CASSLPLAGGLTDTQYF.

The J gene is TRBJ2-1, the V gene TRBV5-6; D gene uncertain. Germline-derived CDR1 and CDR2 are SGHDT and YYEEEE. The CDR3 spans 12 residues. V lost 4 bases and J lost 8, with 10 bases in between. CDR3 coding DNA: TGTGCCAGCAGCCCCGTCGGGTATGAGCAGTTCTTC. Translated, it gives CASSPVGYEQFF.

J is TRBJ1-1 and V is TRBV29-1; D is ambiguous. CDR3 length equals 14 residues. CDR1 and CDR2 from the germline V gene are SQVTM and ANQGSEA. V was cut by 2 bases and J by 6 bases, with 16 bases left in between. This CDR3 is CSVERPGMGAEAFF. The CDR3, as DNA: TGCAGCGTTGAAAGACCCGGGATGGGTGCTGAAGCTTTCTTT.

This chain connects TRBV7-9 to TRBJ2-4; TRBD2 aligns across 10 bases. The CDR3 extends over 14 amino acids. Germline V gene lookup returns CDR1 SEHNR and CDR2 FQNEAQ (reference sequence). The junction had 2 bases not matched to a gene; V was cut back by 5 bases and J by 4 bases. CDR3 sequence: CASSPSGGKNIQYF. The DNA of the CDR3 is TGTGCCAGCAGCCCTAGCGGGGGAAAAAACATTCAGTACTTC.

The chain uses TRBV7-9 and TRBJ1-1, with D possibly TRBD1 on 5 matching bases. CDR3 length equals 14 residues. V lost 2 bases and J 5 bases, leaving 12 bases between the germline ends. CDR1 SEHNR and CDR2 FQNEAQ come from the germline V gene (reference sequence). The CDR3 nucleotides read TGTGCCAGCAGCTTATGGAGCGGGGGGACTGAAGCTTTCTTT. Its protein product is CASSLWSGGTEAFF.

The genes are TRBV29-1 and TRBJ2-7; TRBD1 matches at 9 bases. The trim removed 7 bases at V and 2 bases at J, leaving 15 bases unmatched. This CDR3 is 16 amino acids long. The germline gives CDR1 SQVTM, CDR2 ANQGSEA. CDR3 coding DNA: TGCAGCGCGGCACAGGGGGCTAGCCGTCTTACCTACGAGCAGTACTTC. Translation: CSAAQGASRLTYEQYF.

The gene calls are TRBV7-2 and TRBJ2-1, with D unclear. The CDR3 covers 14 residues. Trimming shortened V by 6 bases and J by 0 bases, and 9 bases separated the two germline ends. Germline V CDR1 and CDR2: SGHTA, FQGNSA. The CDR3 protein is CASRGGSSYNEQFF. CDR3 DNA sequence: TGTGCCAGCAGAGGCGGAAGCTCCTACAATGAGCAGTTCTTC.

The rearrangement uses TRBV18 and TRBJ2-3, with D possibly being TRBD2 (5 bases). Trimming removed 2 bases from V and 2 bases from J, with 14 bases in between. The germline V gene encodes CDR1 KGHSH and CDR2 LQKENI. CDR3 length equals 16 residues. This CDR3 reads CASSPSGLENTDTQYF. The CDR3, as DNA: TGTGCCAGCTCACCATCGGGGTTGGAGAACACAGATACGCAGTATTTT.

The CDR3 loop is CATSDPRQGFAGELFF. As DNA, the CDR3 is TGTGCCACCAGTGATCCGCGACAGGGATTCGCCGGGGAGCTGTTTTTT. The rearrangement uses TRBV24-1 and TRBJ2-2; TRBD1 aligns across 7 bases. The germline V gene encodes CDR1 KGHDR and CDR2 SFDVKD. Losses at the gene ends were 3 bases for V and 6 bases for J; bases not matched to a gene: 9. The length of the CDR3 is 16 residues.

V is TRBV4-1 and J is TRBJ1-2, with a weak D call TRBD1 (6 bases). V lost 1 base to trimming and J lost 8 bases, with 14 bases between them. The CDR3 consists of 14 residues. Germline CDR1 reads MGHRA; CDR2 reads YSYEKL. This CDR3 is CASSQGPQGGGYTF. In nucleotides, the CDR3 is TGCGCCAGCAGCCAAGGGCCACAGGGTGGGGGCTACACCTTC.

V gene TRBV3-1 (or the pseudogene TRBV3-2) combines with J gene TRBJ2-7; possible D gene TRBD2, 6 bases. V dropped 3 bases and J dropped 5 bases, with 32 bases sitting between them. In germline, CDR1 is LGHDT, CDR2 YNNKEL (reference sequence). The CDR3 is made up of 20 amino acids. CDR3 nucleotide sequence: TGTGCCAGCAGCCACTCCCCCTCTCCGGGGCGGGGACGAAGGTCCCACGAGCAGTACTTC. The encoded protein is CASSHSPSPGRGRRSHEQYF.

The chain links TRBV7-9 to TRBJ1-2; 9 bases line up with TRBD1. The V and J ends lost 4 bases and 6 bases, in that order; junction bases with no gene match: 18. The CDR3 covers 18 residues. Germline V lookup: CDR1 SEHNR, CDR2 FQNEAQ (reference sequence). CDR3: CASSSDLGTGQTRDGYTF. The CDR3 coding sequence is TGTGCCAGCAGCTCTGACCTTGGGACAGGGCAAACTCGTGATGGCTACACCTTC.

This sequence joins TRBV28 and TRBJ1-6, with D tentatively TRBD1 (5 bases). Between the trimmed V and J ends, which lost 3 bases and 9 bases, there was a span of 15 bases. Germline CDR1 MDHEN, CDR2 SYDVKM. The CDR3 consists of 15 residues. CDR3 residues: CASSFLPRGISPLHF. The CDR3 DNA is TGTGCCAGCAGTTTCCTACCCCGGGGGATTTCACCCCTCCACTTT.

The V and J genes are TRBV12-3 or TRBV12-4 and TRBJ1-2; TRBD1 matches 8 bases. There are 13 residues in the CDR3. The J segment lost 6 bases and the V segment lost 3 bases, leaving 3 bases of the junction unmatched. The CDR3 spells CASSFSRGHGYTF. Written as DNA, the CDR3 is TGTGCCAGCAGTTTTTCCAGGGGGCATGGCTACACCTTC.

Notes on this clone: The junction departs from germline at one end; a sequencing error may be responsible. The chain joins TRBV28 to TRBJ1-2; 9 bases agree with TRBD1. The CDR3 has 15 residues. From germline, CDR1 is MDHEN and CDR2 SYDVKM. As DNA, the CDR3 is TGTGCCAGCAGTCAGCCGGGACAGGGTAACGATGGCTACACCTTC. It is translated as CASSQPGQGNDGYTF.

CDR3 bases: TGTGCCTGGAGAGGGGGCTCTGGAAACACCATATATTTT. Protein product: CAWRGGSGNTIYF. The chain is built from TRBV30 and TRBJ1-3; perhaps TRBD1 as D (6 bases). The germline gives CDR1 GTSNPN, CDR2 SVGIG (reference sequence). The CDR3 length is 13 residues. Trimming took off 3 bases at V and 0 bases at J, with 6 bases between the two ends.

The genes are TRBV28 and TRBJ1-1; 7 nucleotides match TRBD1. Unmatched junction bases numbered 14, after V lost 6 bases and J lost 4 bases. CDR3 length equals 16 residues. Germline CDR1 is MDHEN and CDR2 is SYDVKM. The CDR3 reads CASRTLLEGASTEAFF. CDR3 in DNA: TGTGCCAGCAGAACCCTATTGGAGGGGGCCAGCACTGAAGCTTTCTTT.

The chain has TRBV6-6 and TRBJ1-1, with D hard to call. V lost 0 bases and J lost 1, with 12 bases in between. The CDR3 totals 16 residues. Germline loops: CDR1 MNHNY, CDR2 SVGAGI (reference sequence). The CDR3 loop reads CASSYSETNQNTEAFF. For the CDR3, the DNA is TGTGCCAGCAGTTACTCAGAGACAAATCAGAACACTGAAGCTTTCTTT.

V and J are TRBV7-9 and TRBJ2-7; 11 bases line up with TRBD2. V lost 5 bases to trimming and J lost 3 bases; unmatched junction nucleotides: 9. The CDR3 has 16 amino acids. Germline CDR1 reads SEHNR; CDR2 reads FQNEAQ (reference sequence). The CDR3 coding sequence is TGTGCCAGCAGCATTAGGGGGACTAGCGGTTTCTACGAGCAGTACTTC. Translating it yields CASSIRGTSGFYEQYF.

The rearrangement uses TRBV7-9 and TRBJ2-2, with 8 positions matching TRBD2. CDR1 and CDR2 from the germline V gene are SEHNR and FQNEAQ (reference sequence). Trimming took 6 bases from V and 5 from J; bases not matched to a gene: 11. The CDR3 totals 16 residues. CDR3 in amino acids: CASSPPGLDGTGELFF. In DNA, the CDR3 is TGTGCCAGCAGTCCCCCGGGACTAGACGGGACCGGGGAGCTGTTTTTT. The full variable domain, its missing parts supplied by reference TRBV7-9 and TRBJ2-2, is DTGVSQNPRHKITKRGQNVTFRCDPISEHNRLYWYRQTLGQGPEFLTYFQNEAQLEKSRLLSDRFSAERPKGSFSTLEIQRTEQGDSAMYLCASSPPGLDGTGELFFGEGSRLTVL.